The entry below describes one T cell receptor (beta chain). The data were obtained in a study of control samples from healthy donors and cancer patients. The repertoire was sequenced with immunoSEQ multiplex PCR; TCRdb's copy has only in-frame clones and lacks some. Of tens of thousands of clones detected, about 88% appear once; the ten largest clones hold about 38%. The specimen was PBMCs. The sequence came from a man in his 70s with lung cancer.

CDR3 sequence (DNA): TGTGCCAGCAGCTTATCGCGGTACGAGCAGTACTTC. Protein sequence: CASSLSRYEQYF. This chain connects TRBV11-3 to TRBJ2-7, with no clear D. The CDR3 loop spans 12 amino acids. Germline assignment: CDR1 SGHNT and CDR2 YENEEA. Deletions cut 2 bases from V and 4 bases from J, with 6 bases between.